A selection of T cell receptor beta chains follows, all from one sample in a study of T cell responses to AZD1222 COVID-19 vaccine. The data were produced by immunoSEQ multiplex PCR, yet TCRdb's version contains in-frame clones alone and is incomplete. The sample consists of around 160,000 clones, about 93% of them appearing once. The source material was peripheral blood, sampled on day 0 of MenACWY control vaccination. All receptors derive from an adult in good health. Both conserved end residues are part of each CDR3. A D gene is named only where the DNA matches it firmly. Where a row states a size, it is once, few, many or the class of an expanded clone; other rows omit it.

D	size	J	V	CDR3	DNA
TRBD2	NA	TRBJ2-5	TRBV4-1	CAISPTGRELEETQYF	TGCGCCATTTCTCCAACGGGGCGGGAGCTCGAAGAGACCCAGTACTTC
NA	few	TRBJ1-2	TRBV7-9	CASSQRSDYGYTF	TGTGCCAGCAGCCAGAGAAGCGACTATGGCTACACCTTC
NA	NA	TRBJ1-2	TRBV12-3/TRBV12-4	CASSRDTGTTF	TGTGCCAGCTCTAGGGACACTGGGACCACCTTC
NA	NA	TRBJ1-2	TRBV4-2	CASSQTGLYGYTF	TGTGCCAGCAGCCAAACAGGGCTGTATGGCTACACCTTC
TRBD1	once	TRBJ1-6	TRBV4-2	CASSQAVTGFMGPLHF	TGTGCCAGCAGCCAAGCGGTGACAGGGTTTATGGGTCCCCTCCACTTT
TRBD1	NA	TRBJ1-2	TRBV15	CATSGRTGAGDGYTF	TGTGCCACCAGCGGAAGGACAGGGGCTGGGGATGGCTACACCTTC
NA	NA	TRBJ1-2	TRBV30	CAWSVLFGQWGYTF	TGTGCCTGGAGTGTATTATTTGGACAATGGGGCTACACCTTC
NA	NA	TRBJ1-3	TRBV5-1	CASSLPRDSGNTIYF	TGCGCCAGCAGCTTGCCCCGGGACTCTGGAAACACCATATATTTT
NA	NA	TRBJ1-1	TRBV2	CASSEARGPNTEAFF	TGTGCCAGCAGTGAAGCCAGGGGCCCTAACACTGAAGCTTTCTTT
NA	NA	TRBJ1-2	TRBV3-1/TRBV3-2	CASSYSGSNYGYTF	TGTGCCAGCAGCTACTCGGGTTCTAACTATGGCTACACCTTC
TRBD2	NA	TRBJ2-7	TRBV2	CASKGTILRGQYF	TGTGCCAGCAAGGGGACTATACTACGAGGGCAGTACTTC
NA	NA	TRBJ1-2	TRBV19	CASSNSGYGYTF	TGTGCCAGTAGTAATTCGGGATATGGCTACACCTTC
NA	NA	TRBJ1-1	TRBV7-9	CASSPRDNKGVNTEAFF	TGTGCCAGCAGCCCGCGGGATAACAAGGGAGTGAACACTGAAGCTTTCTTT
NA	NA	TRBJ1-6	TRBV6-6	CASSYMTGSGNSPLHF	TGTGCCAGCAGTTACATGACGGGTTCGGGTAATTCACCCCTCCACTTT
NA	NA	TRBJ2-2	TRBV18	CASASADANTGELFF	TGTGCCAGCGCCAGCGCGGATGCGAACACCGGGGAGCTGTTTTTT
NA	NA	TRBJ2-7	TRBV7-2	CASSLDRAGSRYEQYF	TGTGCCAGCAGCTTAGACCGGGCTGGGTCGAGATACGAGCAGTACTTC
NA	NA	TRBJ1-2	TRBV29-1	CSALTVDGYTF	TGCAGCGCCCTGACAGTCGACGGCTACACCTTC
TRBD2	NA	TRBJ2-7	TRBV27	CASSLYAGGPSGEQYF	TGTGCCAGCAGTTTATACGCGGGAGGGCCTTCCGGCGAGCAGTACTTC
NA	NA	TRBJ1-5	TRBV6-1	CASSEFPTSQPQHF	TGTGCCAGCAGTGAATTCCCAACAAGTCAGCCCCAGCATTTT
NA	NA	TRBJ2-1	TRBV27	CASSLVGTTRGNEQFF	TGTGCCAGCAGTTTAGTAGGGACCACTCGGGGGAATGAGCAGTTCTTC
TRBD1	few	TRBJ1-4	TRBV7-9	CASSLSGGWLEKLFF	TGTGCCAGCAGCTTATCAGGGGGTTGGCTTGAAAAACTGTTTTTT
NA	NA	TRBJ1-6	TRBV18	CASSPAAAGKSSPLHF	TGTGCCAGCTCACCAGCAGCGGCGGGAAAGAGTTCACCCCTCCACTTT
NA	NA	TRBJ2-7	TRBV9	CASSVDMGLYEQYF	TGTGCCAGCAGCGTAGATATGGGGCTCTACGAGCAGTACTTC
NA	NA	TRBJ2-2	TRBV14	CASSSYTGELFF	TGTGCCAGCAGCTCGTACACCGGGGAGCTGTTTTTT
TRBD1	few	TRBJ2-2	TRBV19	CASSSPGQWPTGELFF	TGTGCCAGTAGTTCACCGGGACAGTGGCCCACCGGGGAGCTGTTTTTT
NA	NA	TRBJ1-4	TRBV27	CASRTAPSATNEKLFF	TGTGCCAGCAGGACAGCGCCCTCCGCAACTAATGAAAAACTGTTTTTT
NA	NA	TRBJ2-7	TRBV2	CASTREGEQYF	TGTGCCAGCACCAGGGAAGGCGAGCAGTACTTC
TRBD2	NA	TRBJ2-4	TRBV7-2	CASSLNVAGAGLVQYF	TGTGCCAGCAGTTTGAACGTAGCGGGGGCCGGGCTGGTTCAGTACTTC
NA	NA	TRBJ2-1	TRBV5-1	CASSLGPPVEEQFF	TGCGCCAGCAGCTTAGGGCCACCCGTGGAGGAGCAGTTCTTC